This record concerns one T cell receptor (beta chain) sequence. As yet, its antigen is unknown. The junction shows a germline mismatch at one end, possibly a read error. These data originate in a study of tumor-infiltrating lymphocytes in primary liver carcinoma. Whole-study context: Patients underwent surgical resection for primary liver carcinoma. Findings of the study overall: Lower overlap was observed for tumor-adjacent and tumor-blood pairs relative to tumor region pairs.

From about 490 ng of total RNA, TCR beta-specific cDNA was reverse-transcribed using a constant-region primer. Each TCR beta library was derived from three nested multiplex PCR rounds that employed slightly modified ARM-PCR. One entry per CDR3 protein results from TCRdb running MiXCR on the multiplex PCR reads. The table includes 300,000 to 350,000 distinct CDR3 sequences, about 65% detected once. The blood RNA (from unsorted whole blood) was obtained, and germline DNA was also extracted. The TCR was taken from a man aged 40-50 years with primary liver carcinoma and hepatitis B virus infection. The sequenced sample consisted of peripheral blood.

CDR3 sequence reads: CASSLAPGGELHF. The CDR3 nucleotides read TGTGCCAGCAGCTTAGCCCCTGGGGGCGAGCTGCACTTC. This rearrangement joins TRBV11-2 to TRBJ2-5; a weak D match, TRBD1 (6 bases). The CDR3 extends over 13 amino acids. The germline V gene has CDR1 SGHAT and CDR2 FQNNGV. Full variable domain (outside the CDR3, taken from reference TRBV11-2 and TRBJ2-5): EAGVAQSPRYKIIEKRQSVAFWCNPISGHATLYWYQQILGQGPKLLIQFQNNGVVDDSQLPKDRFSAERLKGVDSTLKIQPAKLEDSAVYLCASSLAPGGELHFGPGTRLLVL.